The entry below gives a single T cell receptor beta chain sequence along with its context. Antigen specificity is unknown. Germline CDR1 and CDR2: SGDLS and YYNGEE. Trimming cost V 4 bases and J 4 bases, with 25 bases left between them. This CDR3 has 18 residues. The data derive from a study of T cells after yellow fever vaccination. General study findings and limits: There was a small share of clonotypes that showed up in both the CD4 and CD8 compartments. The secondary response showed a weaker magnitude and a faster peak, day 5 versus 15.

5'RACE template switching added a universal primer site and UMIs to TCR cDNA. TCRdb reprocessed the 5' RACE reads with MiXCR, giving one entry per CDR3 protein. The data show hundreds of thousands of distinct CDR3 sequences, approximately 13% seen once. The chain has TRBV9 and TRBJ2-3; D unclear. Specimen: PBMCs, collected on the day of the yellow fever booster vaccination. This receptor was obtained from a man aged 25-40 years who received the YFV17D yellow fever vaccine. CDR3 amino acids: CASSPTPGRRATSDTQYF. The CDR3 bases are TGTGCCAGCAGCCCTACTCCCGGAAGGCGAGCAACCTCAGATACGCAGTATTTT.